This T cell receptor beta chain is from a study of T-cell reconstitution after alpha-beta-depleted transplantation in children. Ten or more counts support this clonotype. Unique molecular identifiers were built into the TCRbeta library. Via MiXCR, TCRdb re-called the PCR reads, giving one row per CDR3 protein. The table shows about 610,000 distinct CDR3 sequences, with over 9.5% occurring only once. The CDR3 has 15 amino acids. CDR1 and CDR2 (germline): SGHRS, YFSETQ. The V end lost 2 bases, the J end lost 0 bases, and 8 bases lay between the germline ends. The TCR originated in a human donor who donated a stem cell graft to a child with acute myeloid leukemia. The gene calls are TRBV5-1 and TRBJ2-2; D remains unclear. The source was PBMCs from the stem cell graft donor, collected from the stem cell graft. The DNA of the CDR3 is TGCGCCAGCAGCTTAGGTAGCTCGAACACCGGGGAGCTGTTTTTT. It specifies CASSLGSSNTGELFF.